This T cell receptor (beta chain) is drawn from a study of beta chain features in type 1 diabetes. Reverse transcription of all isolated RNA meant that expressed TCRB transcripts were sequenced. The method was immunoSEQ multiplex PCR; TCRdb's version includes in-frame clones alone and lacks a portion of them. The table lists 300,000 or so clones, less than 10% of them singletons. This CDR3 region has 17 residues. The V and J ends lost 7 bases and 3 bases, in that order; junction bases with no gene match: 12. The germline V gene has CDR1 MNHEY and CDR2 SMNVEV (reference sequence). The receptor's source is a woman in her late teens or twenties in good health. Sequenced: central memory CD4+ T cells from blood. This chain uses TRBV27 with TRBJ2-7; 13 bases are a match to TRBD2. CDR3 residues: CASIKTSGRFDFYEQYF. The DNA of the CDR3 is TGTGCCAGCATAAAGACTAGCGGGAGGTTTGATTTCTACGAGCAGTACTTC.